The clone carrying this T cell receptor beta chain was found a few times. The target antigen is unknown. Trimming left V 0 bases short and J 0 bases short, with 16 bases between. Germline V gene data show CDR1 as SGHTA and CDR2 as FQGTGA. This CDR3 is built from 18 residues. Primers: 60 Vbeta forward and 13 Jbeta reverse. The data were produced by immunoSEQ multiplex PCR, yet TCRdb's version contains in-frame clones alone and is incomplete. The sample carries approximately 89,000 clones, approximately 76% recorded once. This sample is part of a study of cytomegalovirus exposure and HLA in healthy donors. Regarding the study as a whole: Associated with cytomegalovirus, according to the listing, were 170 or so TCR beta chains. Cytomegalovirus status was reportedly diagnosed by the classifier with high sensitivity and specificity.

The chain joins TRBV7-3 to TRBJ2-3, with D maybe TRBD2 (6 bases). Input material: PBMCs. The clonotype originates from a man aged 25-45 years in good health and CMV-seropositive. The CDR3 nucleotides read TGTGCCAGCAGCTTAACGTACGGGGGAGGCGCTAGCACAGATACGCAGTATTTT. Translated: CASSLTYGGGASTDTQYF. Looking up the rest from reference TRBV7-3 and TRBJ2-3 gives the full variable domain: GAGVSQTPSNKVTEKGKYVELRCDPISGHTALYWYRQSLGQGPEFLIYFQGTGAADDSGLPNDRFFAVRPEGSVSTLKIQRTERGDSAVYLCASSLTYGGGASTDTQYFGPGTRLTVL.